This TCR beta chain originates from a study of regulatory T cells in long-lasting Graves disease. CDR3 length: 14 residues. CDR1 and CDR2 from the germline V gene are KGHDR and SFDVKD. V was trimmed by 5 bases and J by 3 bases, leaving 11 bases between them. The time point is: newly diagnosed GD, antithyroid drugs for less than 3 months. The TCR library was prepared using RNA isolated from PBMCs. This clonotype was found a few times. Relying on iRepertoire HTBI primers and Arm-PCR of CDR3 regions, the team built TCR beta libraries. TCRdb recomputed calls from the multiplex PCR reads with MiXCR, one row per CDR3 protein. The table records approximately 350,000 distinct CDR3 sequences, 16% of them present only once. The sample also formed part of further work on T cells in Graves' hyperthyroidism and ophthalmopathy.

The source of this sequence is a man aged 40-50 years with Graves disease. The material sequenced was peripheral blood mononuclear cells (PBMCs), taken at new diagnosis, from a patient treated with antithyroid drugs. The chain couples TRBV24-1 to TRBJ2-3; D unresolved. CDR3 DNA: TGTGCCACCAGTGCGTTGGACGCGACAGATACGCAGTATTTT. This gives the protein CATSALDATDTQYF.